These T cell receptor beta chains were read from a single sample in a study. MiXCR, run by TCRdb on the 5' RACE reads, gives a single entry per CDR3 protein. The table includes several hundred distinct CDR3 sequences, less than 9.5% detected once. The source material was total memory T cells from blood PBMCs. The receptor set was obtained from a male donor with HIV. The CDR3 runs from the conserved cysteine through the conserved F or W. A D gene is named only where the DNA matches it firmly. Clone sizes are given selectively: once, few, many, or a class where the clone is expanded.

v_gene	d_gene	j_gene	abundance	CDR3nt	CDR3aa
TRBV6-2/TRBV6-3	.	TRBJ1-5	large	TGTGCCAGCAGTAACGTTCGGGGGGCAGGATCCAATCAGCCCCAGCATTTT	CASSNVRGAGSNQPQHF
TRBV5-4	TRBD2	TRBJ2-3	.	TGTGCCAGCAGCTTGGCCGGGACTAGCAGTCCAGATACGCAGTATTTT	CASSLAGTSSPDTQYF
TRBV15	.	TRBJ1-2	large	TGTGCCACCAGCCCGGATGTCGAAAGAAACTATGGCTACACCTTC	CATSPDVERNYGYTF
TRBV30	.	TRBJ1-5	.	TGTGCCTGGACTCGGGATAGCAATCAGCCCCAGCATTTT	CAWTRDSNQPQHF
TRBV10-3	.	TRBJ1-2	hyperexpanded	TGTGCCATCAGTGCCCTGGTAACTACAGGGCGTTCACCCCACTATGGCTACACCTTC	CAISALVTTGRSPHYGYTF
TRBV7-2	.	TRBJ2-7	few	TGTGCCAGCAGCTTAGTCCTAGCTCAGCAGTACTTC	CASSLVLAQQYF
TRBV29-1	TRBD2	TRBJ2-7	.	TGCAGCGTTGAAGATCGAGCGGGAGGGCCGTTTGAGCAGTACTTC	CSVEDRAGGPFEQYF
TRBV5-4	.	TRBJ2-1	few	TGTGCCAGCAGCTTGGAAACAGGATACAATGAGCAGTTCTTC	CASSLETGYNEQFF
TRBV6-5	.	TRBJ2-1	large	TGTGCCAGCAGTTCTAGCCCGGGAGTGGGTTACAATGAGCAGTTCTTC	CASSSSPGVGYNEQFF
TRBV5-1	TRBD1	TRBJ2-7	.	TGCGCCAGCAGCTTGGGACAGGGGTACTACGAGCAGTACTTC	CASSLGQGYYEQYF
TRBV28	TRBD1	TRBJ2-7	.	TGTGCCAGCACTCGGGGACAGGGGGTCTACGAGCAGTACTTC	CASTRGQGVYEQYF
TRBV7-2	TRBD2	TRBJ2-1	few	TGTGCCAGCAGCCGTAGCGGGACGGCCAATGAGCAGTTCTTC	CASSRSGTANEQFF
TRBV5-6	.	TRBJ2-5	few	TGTGCCAGCAGCTTTGGGAGAGAGACCCAGTACTTC	CASSFGRETQYF
TRBV16	.	TRBJ1-2	large	TGTGCCAGCAGCCCAGGGAACTATGGCTACACCTTC	CASSPGNYGYTF
TRBV5-1	.	TRBJ2-7	.	TGCGCCAGCAGCTATCGAACGGGACCCACCTACGAGCAGTACTTC	CASSYRTGPTYEQYF
TRBV11-1	.	TRBJ2-7	few	TGTGCCAGCAGCTTAGTAGGCAGCGGATCCTACGAGCAGTACTTC	CASSLVGSGSYEQYF
TRBV10-3	TRBD1	TRBJ2-7	.	TGTGCCATCAGTGAGTCGAGAGGGGGCACACGGTACTTC	CAISESRGGTRYF
TRBV11-1	TRBD1	TRBJ1-4	large	TGTGCCAGCAGCCCCTGGACAGGGTCAGGAGAAAAACTGTTTTTT	CASSPWTGSGEKLFF
TRBV3-1	.	TRBJ2-7	.	TGTGCCAGCAGCCAAGGCATCGAGCAGTACTTC	CASSQGIEQYF
TRBV7-8	.	TRBJ2-1	large	TGTGCCACCCGAGGGGGTGTAGGGTACAATGAGCAGTTCTTC	CATRGGVGYNEQFF
TRBV13	TRBD2	TRBJ2-3	.	TGTGCCAGCAGCCATTACCTTCTCGGGACTAGCGGGAGCCCCTTAAGGGCAGATACGCAGTATTTT	CASSHYLLGTSGSPLRADTQYF
TRBV5-1	.	TRBJ2-2	.	TGCGCCAGCAGCAACCTACAGGGTGCGGCCGGGGAGCTGTTTTTT	CASSNLQGAAGELFF
TRBV4-3	.	TRBJ2-7	few	TGCGCCAGCAGCCAAAGGACAGCTACCTACGAGCAGTACTTC	CASSQRTATYEQYF
TRBV6-2/TRBV6-3	.	TRBJ1-5	large	TGTGCCAGCAGTTACTCGAGGGTAGGGGCTAGCAATCAGCCCCAGCATTTT	CASSYSRVGASNQPQHF
TRBV29-1	.	TRBJ2-2	few	TGCAGCGTCATTACAGGGGGAGGGACCGGGGAGCTGTTTTTT	CSVITGGGTGELFF
TRBV15	.	TRBJ1-5	few	TGTGCCACCAGCAGAGCTCGGGGGGGCAATCAGCCCCAGCATTTT	CATSRARGGNQPQHF
TRBV6-1	TRBD2	TRBJ2-7	.	TGTGTCAGCAGTAGAAACCTAGCGGGAGGGCCGTCCGAGCAGTACTTC	CVSSRNLAGGPSEQYF
TRBV7-2	.	TRBJ1-5	few	TGTGCCAGCAGCCCCCCGGGGGGTAGGAGCAATCAGCCCCAGCATTTT	CASSPPGGRSNQPQHF
TRBV18	.	TRBJ1-1	large	TGTGCCAGCTCACAAACAGAAATGAACACTGAAGCTTTCTTT	CASSQTEMNTEAFF
TRBV27	TRBD1	TRBJ2-1	few	TGTGCCAGCAGTTGGACAGGGGGTTCTTACAATGAGCAGTTCTTC	CASSWTGGSYNEQFF
TRBV4-1	.	TRBJ1-5	large	TGCGCCAGCAGCCAATATCAAGGAGACCTTAGCAATCAGCCCCAGCATTTT	CASSQYQGDLSNQPQHF
TRBV7-2	TRBD1	TRBJ1-1	large	TGTGCCAGCAGCCGAGACAGGGGCGGCACTGAAGCTTTCTTT	CASSRDRGGTEAFF
TRBV9	TRBD1	TRBJ2-3	large	TGTGCCAGCAGCGTAGCAGGGGGTGACACAGATACGCAGTATTTT	CASSVAGGDTDTQYF
TRBV12-3/TRBV12-4	.	TRBJ1-1	few	TGTGCCAGCAATCAACAGGGTAGCACTGAAGCTTTCTTT	CASNQQGSTEAFF
TRBV14	.	TRBJ2-1	few	TGTGCCAGCAGCCAGCTCGGGAGATCGCGCGATGAGCAGTTCTTC	CASSQLGRSRDEQFF
TRBV29-1	TRBD1	TRBJ1-1	few	TGCAGCGGCGCGACGACAGGGCCCACTGAAGCTTTCTTT	CSGATTGPTEAFF
TRBV28	TRBD2	TRBJ2-5	once	TGTGCCAGCAGTTTTTTGGCTAGCGGGAAAGAGACCCAGTACTTC	CASSFLASGKETQYF
TRBV11-2	.	TRBJ1-1	.	TGTGCCAGCAGCTCCGTCAGGGGAAACACTGAAGCTTTCTTT	CASSSVRGNTEAFF
TRBV12-3/TRBV12-4	.	TRBJ1-2	large	TGTGCCAGCAGTCGCACAGGGAACTATGGCTACACCTTC	CASSRTGNYGYTF
TRBV11-1	.	TRBJ1-1	.	TGTGCCAGCAGCTCTGACAGACTATCGAACACTGAAGCTTTCTTT	CASSSDRLSNTEAFF